The sequence of this T cell receptor (beta chain) was determined in a study of cytomegalovirus exposure and HLA in healthy donors. The PCR used 60 Vbeta and 13 Jbeta primers. TCRdb's table, derived via immunoSEQ multiplex PCR, lists solely in-frame clones and lacks some. The table records over 75,000 clones, about 76% of them present only once. CDR1 is ENHRY, CDR2 SYGVKD, per germline. CDR3 length equals 17 residues. The J segment lost 2 bases and the V segment lost 6 bases, leaving 16 bases of the junction unmatched. J is TRBJ2-7 and V is TRBV10-3; TRBD2 matches 7 bases. The clonotype was recovered from a man in his forties in good health and CMV-seropositive. The sequenced sample was PBMCs. CDR3 sequence: CAISLYSTSAVTYEQYF. The DNA for the CDR3 is TGTGCCATCAGCCTCTACTCCACTAGCGCGGTAACCTACGAGCAGTACTTC.